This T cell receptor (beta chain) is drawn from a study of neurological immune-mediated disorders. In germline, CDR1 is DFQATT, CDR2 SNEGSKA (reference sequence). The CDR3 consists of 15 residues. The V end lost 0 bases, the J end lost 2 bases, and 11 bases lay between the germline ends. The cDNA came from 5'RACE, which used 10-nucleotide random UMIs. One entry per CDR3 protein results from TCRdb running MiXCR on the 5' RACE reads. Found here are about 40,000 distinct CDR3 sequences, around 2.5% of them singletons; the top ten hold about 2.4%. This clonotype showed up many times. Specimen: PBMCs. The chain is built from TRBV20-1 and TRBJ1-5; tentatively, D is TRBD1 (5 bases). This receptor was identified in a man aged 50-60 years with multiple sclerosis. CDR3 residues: CSARDSRGGNQPQHF. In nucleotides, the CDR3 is TGCAGTGCTAGAGATTCGAGAGGGGGCAATCAGCCCCAGCATTTT.